Below are 32 T cell receptor beta chains sequenced from a single sample in a study of metastatic and nonmetastatic thyroid tumors. TCRdb recomputed clones from the PCR reads via MiXCR. The sample holds tens of thousands of clones, roughly 17% seen once. Every patient underwent thyroid surgery untreated. The sequenced material came from tumor tissue. The receptor set was obtained from a female donor with papillary thyroid cancer or a benign thyroid nodule (not recorded which). Some clones in this sample may be carry-over from other donors' samples.

This clone was detected ten times or more. This chain joins TRBV18 and TRBJ2-5, with D perhaps TRBD2 (6 bases). Germline V CDR1 and CDR2: KGHSH, LQKENI. V was pared by 2 bases and J by 0 bases, with 13 bases between. This CDR3 comprises 16 residues. In DNA, the CDR3 is TGTGCCAGCTCACCAAAGGGACTGCTAGACCAAGAGACCCAGTACTTC. This sequence encodes CASSPKGLLDQETQYF.

This clone came up many times. The V gene is TRBV20-1, the J gene TRBJ2-7; 7 nucleotides agree with TRBD1. Germline lookup yields CDR1 DFQATT and CDR2 SNEGSKA (reference sequence). This CDR3 spans 15 amino acids. Trimming at V came to 1 base and at J to 0 bases, leaving 6 bases not matched to a gene. In DNA form, the CDR3 reads TGCAGTGCTAGAGGTGGAAGGGGGCCCTCCTACGAGCAGTACTTC. This encodes CSARGGRGPSYEQYF.

This clone was observed many times. The CDR3 loop reads CASSVQGEGTDTQYF. In nucleotides, the CDR3 is TGCGCCAGCAGCGTACAGGGCGAGGGCACAGATACGCAGTATTTT. This chain links TRBV5-1 with TRBJ2-3; tentatively, D is TRBD1 (6 bases). Deletions cut 4 bases from V and 1 base from J, with 13 bases between. Germline-derived CDR1 and CDR2 are SGHRS and YFSETQ. The CDR3 consists of 15 residues.

This clone was detected many times. A read error may produce the germline difference seen at one junction end. CDR3 region: CASSPWGTEALF. As DNA, the CDR3 is TGTGCCAGCAGCCCTTGGGGCACTGAAGCTCTCTTT. The V gene is TRBV14, the J gene TRBJ1-1; D is perhaps TRBD1 (5 bases). The CDR3 spans 12 residues. The germline CDR1 and CDR2 sequences are SGHDN and FVKESK.

This clone was recorded many times. The chain recombines TRBV4-1 with TRBJ2-3; D possibly matches TRBD1 or TRBD2 (6 bases each). V lost 5 bases to trimming and J lost 1 base, with 13 bases between them. Per germline, CDR1 MGHRA and CDR2 YSYEKL. The CDR3 sequence is 15 residues long. DNA of the CDR3: TGCGCCAGCAGCTTGTCGGGGGCCCGCACAGATACGCAGTATTTT. Its translation is CASSLSGARTDTQYF.

In this sample, this clone is medium-sized. The chain recombines TRBV19 with TRBJ2-2, with D possibly TRBD1 on 5 matching bases. The germline V gene encodes CDR1 LNHDA and CDR2 SQIVND (reference sequence). Trimming took off 8 bases at V and 3 bases at J, with 16 bases between the two ends. This CDR3 region has 15 residues. CDR3 nucleotide sequence: TGTGCCAGTGCCCCGGTGGGGCGCGACACCGGGGAGCTGTTTTTT. Translation gives CASAPVGRDTGELFF.

This clone was observed many times. This chain uses TRBV24-1 with TRBJ1-4; 8 nucleotides agree with TRBD1. Germline trimming cut 11 bases from V and 5 bases from J; bases unmatched to any gene: 9. The germline gives CDR1 KGHDR, CDR2 SFDVKD. The CDR3 is 14 residues long. CDR3 sequence reads: CASNIRGPNEKLFF. DNA for the CDR3: TGTGCCAGCAACATCAGGGGGCCGAATGAAAAACTGTTTTTT.

This clone was detected only a few times. A much larger clone differs from this one at a single base, so this may be a read error. The chain joins TRBV6-1 to TRBJ1-1; D might be TRBD1 (5 bases). V was shortened by 8 bases and J by 10 bases, with 20 bases between the two germline ends. The length of the CDR3 is 13 residues. Germline values: CDR1 MNHNS, CDR2 SASEGT. In DNA, the CDR3 is TGTGCCAGCGGAGTGGGGGGGTGGGGTGTAGCTTTCTTT. This translates into CASGVGGWGVAFF.

In its sample, this clone was seen a few times. A much larger clone lies a single base off, so this may be a read error. The chain employs TRBV6-1 and TRBJ2-1, with D unresolved. The germline CDR1 and CDR2 sequences are MNHNS and SASEGT. V was pared by 5 bases and J by 10 bases, with 15 bases between. The CDR3 runs to 13 residues. The CDR3, as DNA: TGTGCCAGCAGTTCCTTACAGTGGAACGAGCAGTTCTTC. Protein product: CASSSLQWNEQFF.

This clone was seen a handful of times. The rearrangement links TRBV28 to TRBJ1-5, with D uncertain. Trimming left V 3 bases short and J 2 bases short, with 17 bases between. This CDR3 contains 17 residues. Per the germline V gene, CDR1 is MDHEN and CDR2 is SYDVKM. The CDR3 here is CASSFLRYRRGNQPQHF. In nucleotides, the CDR3 is TGTGCCAGCAGTTTCCTCAGGTACCGGAGGGGCAATCAGCCCCAGCATTTT.

The sample holds many counts of this clone. The V and J genes are TRBV4-1 and TRBJ2-7, with 9 bases lining up with TRBD1. CDR1 and CDR2 from the germline V gene are MGHRA and YSYEKL. J was trimmed by 2 bases and V by 1 base; bases with no gene match: 6. CDR3 length equals 16 residues. In DNA form, the CDR3 reads TGCGCCAGCAGCCAAGGGTCGGGACAGGGCGCCTACGAGCAGTACTTC. Encoded protein: CASSQGSGQGAYEQYF.

This clone was detected many times. This chain connects TRBV5-6 to TRBJ1-1, with TRBD1 matching 10 bases. There are 14 residues in the CDR3. V dropped 2 bases and J dropped 5; count of bases not matched to a gene: 3. The V gene's germline CDR1 is SGHDT and CDR2 YYEEEE. The CDR3 sequence: CASSFWDRGTEAFF. CDR3 coding DNA: TGTGCCAGCAGCTTCTGGGACAGGGGTACTGAAGCTTTCTTT. The whole variable domain, filled in from reference TRBV5-6 and TRBJ1-1, reads DAGVTQSPTHLIKTRGQQVTLRCSPKSGHDTVSWYQQALGQGPQFIFQYYEEEERQRGNFPDRFSGHQFPNYSSELNVNALLLGDSALYLCASSFWDRGTEAFFGQGTRLTVV.

Ten or more counts support this clone. A much larger clonotype is one base distant, so this may be a read error. Different DNA sequences within this sample yield the same CDR3. The rearrangement uses TRBV20-1 and TRBJ1-5; D perhaps matches TRBD1 (6 bases). The CDR3 runs 14 residues. CDR1 is DFQATT and CDR2 is SNEGSKA in the germline V gene (reference sequence). This CDR3 reads CSARTARGNQPQHF. The CDR3, as DNA: TGCAGTGCTCGGACAGCGAGGGGCAACCAGCCCCAGCATTTT.

About this clone: Possible read error: a much larger clone is one base away. Other DNA sequences in this specimen translate into the identical CDR3. The rearrangement joins TRBV20-1 to TRBJ2-5, with D tentatively TRBD2 (5 bases). Germline CDR1 reads DFQATT; CDR2 reads SNEGSKA (reference sequence). CDR3 length: 13 amino acids. This CDR3 is CSAIGPAGETQYF. The CDR3 nucleotides are TGCAGTGCCATAGGGCCGGCTGGGGAGACACAGTACTTC.

This clone was seen at least ten times. The chain uses TRBV7-2 and TRBJ1-2; 8 nucleotides line up with TRBD1. Unmatched junction bases numbered 19, after V lost 0 bases and J lost 7 bases. The CDR3 spans 19 residues. Germline-derived CDR1 and CDR2 are SGHTA and FQGNSA. The DNA for the CDR3 is TGTGCCAGCAGCTTAGCTTTCCTGGGCGGACAGGGATCTGTCTCTGGCTACACCTTC. Amino acid sequence: CASSLAFLGGQGSVSGYTF. Full variable domain (rest looked up from reference TRBV7-2 and TRBJ1-2): GAGVSQSPSNKVTEKGKDVELRCDPISGHTALYWYRQSLGQGLEFLIYFQGNSAPDKSGLPSDRFSAERTGGSVSTLTIQRTQQEDSAVYLCASSLAFLGGQGSVSGYTFGSGTRLTVV.

This clone was picked up many times. The chain recombines TRBV20-1 with TRBJ2-5; D not certain. The ends were cut back, 2 bases at V and 7 bases at J, with 14 bases in the middle. The CDR3 extends over 13 amino acids. Per the germline V gene, CDR1 is DFQATT and CDR2 is SNEGSKA (reference sequence). CDR3 bases: TGCAGTGCTAGAATTTCCAAGGCCGGGACCCAGTACTTC. Protein sequence: CSARISKAGTQYF.

In this sample, this clone turned up many times. The chain joins TRBV2 to TRBJ2-3; D is unclear. CDR1 is SNHLY and CDR2 is FYNNEI in the germline V gene. With 4 bases removed from V and 0 bases from J, the gap between germline ends came to 2 bases. This CDR3 region has 12 residues. The CDR3 loop reads CASSASTDTQYF. The CDR3 bases are TGTGCCAGCAGTGCTAGCACAGATACGCAGTATTTT.

The V call is TRBV24-1, the J call TRBJ2-3; 10 nucleotides line up with TRBD2. Per germline, CDR1 KGHDR and CDR2 SFDVKD. The CDR3 is 20 amino acids. Germline trimming cut 1 base from V and 5 bases from J; bases unmatched to any gene: 17. In nucleotides, the CDR3 is TGTGCCACCAGTGATTTAAAAGACGGGACCGGGACTAGCGTCAAAGATACGCAGTATTTT. It translates to CATSDLKDGTGTSVKDTQYF.

This clone was counted a few times. The gene calls are TRBV27 and TRBJ1-1; D remains ambiguous. CDR1 and CDR2 from the germline V gene are MNHEY and SMNVEV (reference sequence). The V and J ends lost 10 bases and 9 bases respectively, with 21 bases between them. The CDR3 runs to 13 residues. The CDR3 here is CATFFVRGNKAFF. Written as DNA, the CDR3 is TGTGCCACCTTCTTTGTACGGGGTAATAAAGCTTTCTTT.

This clone was found a few times. A much larger clone sits a single nucleotide away, making a read error possible. J is TRBJ2-1 and V is TRBV12-3 or TRBV12-4; 10 bases align to TRBD1. The CDR3 sequence is 16 residues long. Losses at the gene ends were 5 bases for V and 0 bases for J; bases not matched to a gene: 4. The CDR3 sequence: CASSLGQGCSYNEQFF. The DNA of the CDR3 is TGTGCCAGCAGTCTGGGACAGGGGTGCTCCTACAATGAGCAGTTCTTC.

This clone occurred many times. V usage is TRBV5-1 and J usage is TRBJ1-3; D is undetermined. V lost 0 bases to trimming and J lost 0 bases, with 7 bases between them. This CDR3 is 15 amino acids long. Germline V gives CDR1 SGHRS, CDR2 YFSETQ. The CDR3 DNA follows: TGCGCCAGCAGCTTGGATCCGAGCTCTGGAAACACCATATATTTT. The encoded protein is CASSLDPSSGNTIYF. Looking up the rest from reference TRBV5-1 and TRBJ1-3 gives the full variable domain: KAGVTQTPRYLIKTRGQQVTLSCSPISGHRSVSWYQQTPGQGLQFLFEYFSETQRNKGNFPGRFSGRQFSNSRSEMNVSTLELGDSALYLCASSLDPSSGNTIYFGEGSWLTVV.

Many counts were recorded for this clone. The rearrangement uses TRBV20-1 and TRBJ2-3; the D is unclear. The CDR3 runs 13 residues. Germline values: CDR1 DFQATT, CDR2 SNEGSKA (reference sequence). The germline V and J ends were trimmed by 5 bases and 1 base, with 10 bases remaining between them. CDR3 sequence reads: CSAHETRTDTQYF. DNA of the CDR3: TGCAGTGCTCATGAGACCCGCACAGATACGCAGTATTTT.

This clone has a count of ten or more. The chain joins TRBV6-5 to TRBJ2-7; 9 nucleotides align to TRBD2. Germline CDR1 is MNHEY and CDR2 is SVGAGI. Trimming cost V 2 bases and J 6 bases; bases outside gene matches: 5. The CDR3 is 14 residues long. In DNA form, the CDR3 reads TGTGCCAGCAGTTACGTAGCGGGAGTATCCGAGCAGTACTTC. It is translated as CASSYVAGVSEQYF.

With regard to this clone: At one end the junction does not follow the germline gene, possibly because of a read error. The chain couples TRBV3-1 to TRBJ2-1, with D hard to call. There are 11 residues in the CDR3. The V gene's germline CDR1 is LGHDT and CDR2 YNNKEL (reference sequence). Here the CDR3 reads CDSSPEHEQFF. CDR3 DNA sequence: TGTGACAGCAGCCCCGAGCATGAGCAGTTCTTC.

The table lists this clone with many counts. The chain has TRBV15 and TRBJ1-5, with TRBD1 as a possible D gene (5 bases). This CDR3 is built from 16 residues. CDR1 is LNHNV, CDR2 YYDKDF, per germline (reference sequence). The germline V and J ends were trimmed by 0 bases and 0 bases, with 9 bases remaining between them. As DNA, the CDR3 is TGTGCCACCAGCAGAGAGGGACTCCCTAGCAATCAGCCCCAGCATTTT. It is translated as CATSREGLPSNQPQHF.

This clone was picked up a small number of times. A junction boundary mismatches the germline segment, possibly from a read error. This chain joins TRBV6-1 and TRBJ1-6, with 7 bases that match TRBD1. This CDR3 has 13 residues. CDR1 and CDR2 (germline): MNHNS, SASEGT. The CDR3 is CASSETGRPPLQF. The CDR3 coding sequence is TGCGCCAGCAGTGAGACAGGGAGGCCACCCCTCCAATTT.

This clone has just a few counts. The CDR3 region is CASRQGQAHSYEQYF. The CDR3 bases are TGTGCCAGCAGGCAGGGACAGGCACATTCCTACGAGCAGTACTTC. The chain employs TRBV12-3 or TRBV12-4 and TRBJ2-7, with 8 bases fitting TRBD1. Unmatched junction bases numbered 8, after V lost 6 bases and J lost 1 base. There are 15 residues in the CDR3.

V and J are TRBV28 and TRBJ2-7, with a possible D match to TRBD1 (6 bases). CDR3 length: 17 amino acids. Germline V gene lookup returns CDR1 MDHEN and CDR2 SYDVKM. V was pared by 5 bases and J by 2 bases, with 22 bases between. In nucleotides, the CDR3 is TGTGCCAGCAGTATCTTGGGGACACGGGTCGCCACCTACGAGCAGTACTTC. Translating gives CASSILGTRVATYEQYF.

This clone was recorded many times. The rearrangement links TRBV5-1 to TRBJ2-7; 10 nucleotides align to TRBD1. The CDR3 consists of 15 residues. Per germline, CDR1 SGHRS and CDR2 YFSETQ. Trimming cost V 4 bases and J 2 bases; bases outside gene matches: 6. CDR3 coding DNA: TGCGCCAGCAGCCACCGGGACAGGGGCCCCTACGAGCAGTACTTC. Protein: CASSHRDRGPYEQYF.

Note on this clone: This may come from a read error, since a much larger clone is one base off. V and J are TRBV6-1 and TRBJ2-3, with 7 bases that match TRBD1. Trimming at V came to 7 bases and at J to 2 bases, leaving 9 bases not matched to a gene. This CDR3 has 15 residues. CDR1 is MNHNS and CDR2 is SASEGT in the germline V gene. The CDR3 region has the DNA TGTGCCAGCAACCACGACAGGGCCCTCACAGATACGCAGTATTTT. This translates into CASNHDRALTDTQYF.

The sample holds many counts of this clone. The chain employs TRBV7-6 and TRBJ1-5; unclear D gene. Trimming removed 4 bases at V and 3 bases at J, with 4 bases between. This CDR3 is 12 amino acids long. Germline V lookup: CDR1 SGHVS, CDR2 FNYEAQ. The CDR3 DNA follows: TGTGCCAGCAGCTCATTCAATCAGCCCCAGCATTTT. Protein sequence: CASSSFNQPQHF.

The V gene is TRBV7-3, the J gene TRBJ2-7; possible D gene TRBD1, 7 bases. There are 14 residues in the CDR3. V shed 5 bases and J shed 3 bases, with 14 bases lying between them. The germline gives CDR1 SGHTA, CDR2 FQGTGA. The CDR3 nucleotides read TGTGCCAGCAGCGTCCAGGGGGGAGGCTACGAGCAGTACTTC. Translated: CASSVQGGGYEQYF. The whole variable domain, filled in from reference TRBV7-3 and TRBJ2-7, reads GAGVSQTPSNKVTEKGKYVELRCDPISGHTALYWYRQSLGQGPEFLIYFQGTGAADDSGLPNDRFFAVRPEGSVSTLKIQRTERGDSAVYLCASSVQGGGYEQYFGPGTRLTVT.